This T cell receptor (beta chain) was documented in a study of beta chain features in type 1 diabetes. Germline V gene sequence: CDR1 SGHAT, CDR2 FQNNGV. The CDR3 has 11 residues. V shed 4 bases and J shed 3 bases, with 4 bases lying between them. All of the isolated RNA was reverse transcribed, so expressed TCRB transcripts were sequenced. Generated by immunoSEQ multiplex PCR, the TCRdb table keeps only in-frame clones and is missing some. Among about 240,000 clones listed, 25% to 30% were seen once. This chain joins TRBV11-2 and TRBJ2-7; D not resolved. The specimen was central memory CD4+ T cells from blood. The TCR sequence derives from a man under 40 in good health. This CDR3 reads CASSYHYEQYF. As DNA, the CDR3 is TGTGCCAGCAGCTACCACTACGAGCAGTACTTC.